Reported below is one T cell receptor (beta chain). V shed 4 bases and J 3 bases; nucleotides not matched to a gene: 9. Germline lookup yields CDR1 SGHRS and CDR2 YFSETQ. This CDR3 region has 15 residues. Generated by immunoSEQ multiplex PCR, the TCRdb table keeps only in-frame clones and is missing some. The sample consists of some 160,000 clones, about 83% of them appearing once. The data are from a study of blood T cell repertoires in COVID-19. What was sequenced was peripheral blood. The V gene is TRBV5-1, the J gene TRBJ2-7; 8 bases match TRBD1. This clonotype was sampled from a woman in her 70s with COVID-19, enrolled during active disease. The CDR3 DNA is TGCGCCAGCAGCGCCGACAGGGGAGGAGGCTACGAGCAGTACTTC. It specifies CASSADRGGGYEQYF.